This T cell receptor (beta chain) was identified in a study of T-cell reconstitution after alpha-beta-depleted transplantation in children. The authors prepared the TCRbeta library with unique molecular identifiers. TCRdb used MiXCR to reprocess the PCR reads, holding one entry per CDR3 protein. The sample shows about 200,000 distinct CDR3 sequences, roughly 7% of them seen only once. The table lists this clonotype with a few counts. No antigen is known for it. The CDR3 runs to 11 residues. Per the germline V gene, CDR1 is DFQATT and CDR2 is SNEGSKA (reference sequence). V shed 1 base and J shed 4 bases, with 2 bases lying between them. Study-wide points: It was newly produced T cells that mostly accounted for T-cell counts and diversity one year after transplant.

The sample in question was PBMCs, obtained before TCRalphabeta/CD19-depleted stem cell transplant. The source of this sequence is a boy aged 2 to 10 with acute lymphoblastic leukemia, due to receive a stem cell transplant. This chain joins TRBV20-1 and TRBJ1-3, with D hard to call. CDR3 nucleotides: TGCAGTGCTAGAGCGGGAAACACCATATATTTT. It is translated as CSARAGNTIYF.